These T cell receptor beta chains were read from a single sample in a study of OX40 agonist ivuxolimab in advanced cancers. Measured with immunoSEQ multiplex PCR; TCRdb has only the in-frame clones, and not every one. The sample gives roughly 86,000 clones, 90% to 95% of which show up once; around 1.1% is in the top ten. The input for sequencing was CD4+ or CD8+ T cells sorted from blood, taken in a trial of the OX40 agonist ivuxolimab. The receptors come from an adult with an advanced solid tumor such as melanoma, head and neck, liver or kidney cancer. Each CDR3 is given with its conserved first and last residue. D genes are given only for firm matches. Expanded clones are given a class, and other clones once, few, many or no size at all.

cdr3_length: 12
d_call: -
clone_size: once
v_call: TRBV7-2
j_call: TRBJ2-7
cdr3_aa: CASSLVTYEQYF
cdr3_nt: TGTGCCAGCAGCTTAGTCACCTACGAGCAGTACTTC

cdr3_length: 15
d_call: -
clone_size: -
v_call: TRBV29-1
j_call: TRBJ2-4
cdr3_aa: CSVERAGLAKNIQYF
cdr3_nt: TGCAGCGTTGAAAGGGCCGGGTTGGCCAAAAACATTCAGTACTTC

cdr3_length: 17
d_call: TRBD2
clone_size: once
v_call: TRBV14
j_call: TRBJ2-1
cdr3_aa: CASSQKRGGSTLDEQFF
cdr3_nt: TGTGCCAGCAGCCAGAAACGGGGCGGGAGCACTTTGGATGAGCAGTTCTTC

cdr3_length: 19
d_call: -
clone_size: -
v_call: TRBV10-3
j_call: TRBJ1-2
cdr3_aa: CAISESTFVGIRGDYGYTF
cdr3_nt: TGTGCCATCAGTGAGTCGACGTTTGTTGGAATAAGGGGCGATTATGGCTACACCTTC

cdr3_length: 15
d_call: -
clone_size: -
v_call: TRBV11-2
j_call: TRBJ2-7
cdr3_aa: CASSPPGGSSYEQYF
cdr3_nt: TGTGCCAGCAGCCCCCCGGGTGGGAGCTCCTACGAGCAGTACTTC

cdr3_length: 20
d_call: TRBD2
clone_size: -
v_call: TRBV28
j_call: TRBJ2-3
cdr3_aa: CASSPGAVGTASGRADTQYF
cdr3_nt: TGTGCCAGCAGTCCCGGGGCAGTCGGTACGGCTAGCGGGAGGGCAGATACGCAGTATTTT

cdr3_length: 15
d_call: -
clone_size: -
v_call: TRBV5-4
j_call: TRBJ1-3
cdr3_aa: CASSLQGVSGNTIYF
cdr3_nt: TGTGCCAGCAGCTTGCAGGGAGTTTCTGGAAACACCATATATTTT

cdr3_length: 11
d_call: -
clone_size: -
v_call: TRBV29-1
j_call: TRBJ2-3
cdr3_aa: CSAHPADTQYF
cdr3_nt: TGCAGCGCCCACCCAGCAGATACGCAGTATTTT

cdr3_length: 12
d_call: -
clone_size: -
v_call: TRBV29-1
j_call: TRBJ1-2
cdr3_aa: CSGSDSNYGYTF
cdr3_nt: TGCAGCGGATCGGACAGTAACTATGGCTACACCTTC

cdr3_length: 15
d_call: -
clone_size: -
v_call: TRBV5-5
j_call: TRBJ2-7
cdr3_aa: CASSPSGLTIYEQYF
cdr3_nt: TGTGCCAGCAGCCCTTCCGGGTTGACAATCTACGAGCAGTACTTC